The present T cell receptor beta chain was sequenced within a study of graft-versus-host responses after intestinal transplantation (dated by TCRdb to the early 2020s). With respect to the entire study: The transplants that recipients got were multivisceral, liver-intestinal, or isolated intestinal. Rather than going through the commercial service, samples from a few later patients were sequenced in-house on an Illumina MiSeq and processed with MiXCR. After intestinal transplantation, graft-versus-host and host-versus-graft alloreactive T cell clones in the graft, circulation and bone marrow were tracked using bulk TCR-beta CDR3 sequencing. Alloreactive clones were identified by sequencing pre-transplant mixed lymphocyte reaction products and comparing them with unstimulated pre-transplant donor and recipient T cells. Donor T cell macrochimerism was defined as a peak of at least 4% donor T cells among recipient peripheral blood mononuclear cells. Every recipient was given anti-thymocyte globulin induction, followed by approximately 3 years of maintenance tacrolimus and steroids. The cohort enrolled some 24 intestinal transplant recipients, one of whom was a retransplant, and a few patients without pretransplant specimens were excluded. Study-level results and caveats: Peak levels of circulating GvH clones were associated with declines in HvG clones early after transplant. The conclusions were limited by the relatively low number and heterogeneity of the intestinal transplant patients. GvH clones were found in recipient bone marrow, and some of the GvH clones appeared earlier in ileal mucosa or blood, which is consistent with an intestinal mucosal origin. In the allografts of patients with donor T cell macrochimerism, GvH to HvG T cell clonal ratios were high.

Library creation used the immunoSEQ multiplex PCR assay. For most patients, genomic DNA was subjected to high-throughput TCR-beta CDR3 sequencing by Adaptive Biotechnologies. Processing in the source paper ran as follows. Adaptive's ImmunoSEQ software supplied the TCR sequencing data for under 20 patients, while MiXCR and VDJtools were used to process three other patients. Because the origin of CDR3 nucleotide sequences shared between donor and recipient could not be assigned, those sequences were removed. Alloreactive clones required at least 2-fold expansion over unstimulated cells and minimum CFSE-low frequency of 0.002% (template counts) or 0.001% (read counts). Mappable clones were those detected in sequenced pre-transplant spleen, lymph node, or MLR CFSE-low populations of the donor or recipient. Cumulative frequency of alloreactive clones was calculated as a percentage of all sequences weighted by copy number. The table was pulled from immuneACCESS by TCRdb, which kept in-frame rearrangements only. Such tables lose some clones; where checked, under half of the loss comes from unresolved V genes, and the rest has no known cause. V and J calls and clone size are given by that table; D and trimming were obtained from the DNA. The sample contains about 47,000 clones, roughly 93% of them found a single time. 5% to 7% of the sample is held by the ten biggest clonotypes.

Blood samples were collected up to 4 times in the first month after transplant and then at least monthly when available. Concerning this clone itself: Its antigen is currently not known. No quality values exist for individual bases; no much larger clone is one base distant.

Trimming removed 0 bases from V and 8 bases from J, leaving 13 bases between the germline ends. CDR3 length: 15 amino acids, cysteine to phenylalanine. Solely the CDR3 DNA is kept, with 45 bases framed from the first base. The germline V gene encodes CDR1 LGHNA and CDR2 YNFKEQ. Sequences were derived from PBMCs, sampled around 820 days after a first intestinal transplant, on the day of a second. The receptor's source is a human patient who received an intestinal transplant, so some T cells may come from the graft donor. The chain is made from TRBV4-2 and TRBJ1-4; no confident D gene assignment can be made. CDR3 sequence: CASSQDPRSDEKLFF. Read as DNA, the sequence is TGTGCCAGCAGCCAAGATCCCCGCTCCGACGAAAAACTGTTTTTT.